Listed below are T cell receptor beta chains from one sample, sequenced in a study of patients and donors after allogeneic stem cell transplantation. MiXCR was run by TCRdb on the RT-PCR reads, yielding one entry per CDR3 protein. The sample includes about a million distinct CDR3 sequences, about a sixth of them seen just once. Sequencing input: blood, either unsorted or a sorted T cell fraction (not recorded which). These receptors originate from a human donor who was either an allogeneic HSCT recipient or a stem cell or donor lymphocyte infusion donor (not recorded which). It is not recorded whose cells these are; they may come from a transplant donor. Each CDR3 is given with its conserved first and last residue. A D gene is named only where the DNA matches it firmly. A clone size is listed for some rows: how often the clone was seen (once, few, many), or a class if it is expanded.

CDR3nt | CDR3aa | j_gene | v_gene | d_gene | len | abundance
TGTGCCAGCAGCTACGACAGGGGGCCGGCTTGGGATCAGCCCCAGCATTTT | CASSYDRGPAWDQPQHF | TRBJ1-5 | TRBV5-8 | TRBD1 | 17 | few
TGCGCCAGCAGCCGAGACAGGGGCTCCTATGGCTACACCTTC | CASSRDRGSYGYTF | TRBJ1-2 | TRBV4-3 | TRBD1 | 14 | few
TGTGCCAGCAGCTTAGCATTCGGGCAGCTTAATGAGCAGTTCTTC | CASSLAFGQLNEQFF | TRBJ2-1 | TRBV11-2 | - | 15 | -
TGTGCCAGCAGTGGACTGGACAGGGGCCAGTTCTTC | CASSGLDRGQFF | TRBJ2-1 | TRBV12-3/TRBV12-4 | TRBD1 | 12 | many
TGCGCCAGCAGCTTCCGAAACCCCGGGACAGGGAACGAGCAGTACTTC | CASSFRNPGTGNEQYF | TRBJ2-7 | TRBV5-1 | TRBD1 | 16 | -
TGCAGTGCTTCGGCACAGGGGGCGAACACTGAAGCTTTCTTT | CSASAQGANTEAFF | TRBJ1-1 | TRBV20-1 | TRBD1 | 14 | -
TGTGCCAGCAGTTTATGGAGACAGGGAAACAATGAGCAGTTCTTC | CASSLWRQGNNEQFF | TRBJ2-1 | TRBV28 | TRBD1 | 15 | -
TGTGCCACCAGTGTCCCGGGACTAGCGGAGGGGGAACAAGAGACCCAGTACTTC | CATSVPGLAEGEQETQYF | TRBJ2-5 | TRBV24-1 | TRBD2 | 18 | -
TGTGCCAGCAGCCCTGGACAGGGGGATTGGGATGGCTACACCTTC | CASSPGQGDWDGYTF | TRBJ1-2 | TRBV5-6 | TRBD1 | 15 | many
TGTGCCAGCAGTTTGAGTGGACAGGGGGCTGTGGAGCAGTACTTC | CASSLSGQGAVEQYF | TRBJ2-7 | TRBV27 | TRBD1 | 15 | -
TGTGCCAGCAGTTACTTTACGACAGGAACGATTAACCGTAAGAACACTGAAGCTTTCTTT | CASSYFTTGTINRKNTEAFF | TRBJ1-1 | TRBV6-2/TRBV6-3 | - | 20 | few
TGTGCCAGGAGAACAGGGGGAGAGCCCTATAGCAATCAGCCCCAGCATTTT | CARRTGGEPYSNQPQHF | TRBJ1-5 | TRBV12-3/TRBV12-4 | TRBD1 | 17 | many
TGTGCCAGTAGTATATCCGGGACCCAGGCCAAAAACATTCAGTACTTC | CASSISGTQAKNIQYF | TRBJ2-4 | TRBV19 | - | 16 | once
TGTGCCATCAGTGTATGGACTCATGAGCAGTTCTTC | CAISVWTHEQFF | TRBJ2-1 | TRBV10-3 | - | 12 | -
TGCAGCGTTGTAGTTCAGGGGGCTGGCAATCAGCCCCAGCATTTT | CSVVVQGAGNQPQHF | TRBJ1-5 | TRBV29-1 | TRBD1 | 15 | -
TGTGCCAGCAGTGAGGCGGGGAAGGGTAGCGGGGAGCTGTTTTTT | CASSEAGKGSGELFF | TRBJ2-2 | TRBV25-1 | - | 15 | -
TGCAGCGTTGCTAACCGGACAGTGAACACTGAAGCTTTCTTT | CSVANRTVNTEAFF | TRBJ1-1 | TRBV29-1 | - | 14 | -
TGCAGTGCTAGGAGGCAGGGGGCAAGGCTCTATGGCTACACCTTC | CSARRQGARLYGYTF | TRBJ1-2 | TRBV20-1 | TRBD1 | 15 | few
TGTGCCAGCAGCTTGACCCGACAGGGGCCGGGCGAGCAGTACTTC | CASSLTRQGPGEQYF | TRBJ2-7 | TRBV7-9 | TRBD1 | 15 | -
TGTGCCAGCAGCCAAGATCCCCAGGGGGGACGGGCTTTCTTT | CASSQDPQGGRAFF | TRBJ1-1 | TRBV3-1 | TRBD1 | 14 | -
TGTGCCAGCAGACTAGCGGGGGTGGTAGAGACCCAGTACTTC | CASRLAGVVETQYF | TRBJ2-5 | TRBV12-3/TRBV12-4 | TRBD2 | 14 | many
TGTGCCACCAGTGATCTGCAGGCGGTGGGCACAGATACGCAGTATTTT | CATSDLQAVGTDTQYF | TRBJ2-3 | TRBV24-1 | - | 16 | many
TGTGCCAGCAGCCCCCGGGACGGTACGCAGTATTTT | CASSPRDGTQYF | TRBJ2-3 | TRBV27 | - | 12 | -
TGTGCCAGCAGTGTAGGGACCTATCTCCAAGAGACCCAGTACTTC | CASSVGTYLQETQYF | TRBJ2-5 | TRBV25-1 | - | 15 | few
TGTGCCAGCAGACAGGGGTACACTGAAGCTTTCTTT | CASRQGYTEAFF | TRBJ1-1 | TRBV12-3/TRBV12-4 | TRBD1 | 12 | many
TGTGCCAGCAGCGTCGGGGGGGTCCGCTCCTACGAGCAGTACTTC | CASSVGGVRSYEQYF | TRBJ2-7 | TRBV7-2 | TRBD2 | 15 | -
TGTGCCAGCAGCTCCTCGCGGCCTGCTAGCACAGATACGCAGTATTTT | CASSSSRPASTDTQYF | TRBJ2-3 | TRBV7-9 | - | 16 | -
TGCAGTGCTATCCCTGGGGTCTACAATCAGCCCCAGCATTTT | CSAIPGVYNQPQHF | TRBJ1-5 | TRBV20-1 | - | 14 | -
TGTGCCAGCAGCTTAGCTTCGGGCGGGGGTTCCTACGAGCAGTACTTC | CASSLASGGGSYEQYF | TRBJ2-7 | TRBV7-2 | TRBD2 | 16 | -
TGTGCCAGCAGCCCCCCCGGAGGGCCGGATACGCAGTATTTT | CASSPPGGPDTQYF | TRBJ2-3 | TRBV9 | - | 14 | -
TGTGCCAGCAGCTGGACAGGGAACGAGCAGTACTTC | CASSWTGNEQYF | TRBJ2-7 | TRBV7-9 | TRBD1 | 12 | -
TGTGCCAGCAGGGTGCAGGAAAAGGACCGGGAGCTGTTTTTT | CASRVQEKDRELFF | TRBJ2-2 | TRBV2 | - | 14 | -
TGCGCCAGCAGCCAAGATGTTGTTTTAAACACTGAAGCTTTCTTT | CASSQDVVLNTEAFF | TRBJ1-1 | TRBV4-3 | - | 15 | -
TGTGCCAGCAGCCTGTTCGGCGCCACATCTACCGGGGAGCTGTTTTTT | CASSLFGATSTGELFF | TRBJ2-2 | TRBV3-1 | - | 16 | many
TGCAGCGTTGCCGATGAATGGGGTGAAAAACTGTTTTTT | CSVADEWGEKLFF | TRBJ1-4 | TRBV29-1 | - | 13 | few
TGCAGTGCTAGAGGCAACTCTGGGGCCAACGTCCTGACTTTC | CSARGNSGANVLTF | TRBJ2-6 | TRBV20-1 | - | 14 | -
TGTGCCAGCGGTAGGGGGCCCACCGGGGAGCTGTTTTTT | CASGRGPTGELFF | TRBJ2-2 | TRBV7-7 | TRBD1 | 13 | once
TGTGCCACCAGCAGAGATGAGGGGACAAGGGGCTATGGCTACACCTTC | CATSRDEGTRGYGYTF | TRBJ1-2 | TRBV15 | - | 16 | many
TGTGCCAGCAGTTTATCGGTGACTACGCGCACAGATACGCAGTATTTT | CASSLSVTTRTDTQYF | TRBJ2-3 | TRBV27 | - | 16 | few
TGCGCCAGCAGCCAAGATAGGGGGGGAAGTGGCTACACCTTC | CASSQDRGGSGYTF | TRBJ1-2 | TRBV4-3 | - | 14 | -
TGTGCCAGCAAGACTAGCGGGATATACTCCTACAATGAGCAGTTCTTC | CASKTSGIYSYNEQFF | TRBJ2-1 | TRBV2 | TRBD2 | 16 | few
TGCAGTGCTAGAGCGGGAGGCACTGAAGCTTTCTTT | CSARAGGTEAFF | TRBJ1-1 | TRBV20-1 | - | 12 | few
TGTGCCAGCAGCCCAGCAAGGCGGTATGAAGAGACCCAGTACTTC | CASSPARRYEETQYF | TRBJ2-5 | TRBV7-8 | - | 15 | -
TGCGCCAGCCGATTGGGAACGGGGAGAAAGAACACTGAAGCTTTCTTT | CASRLGTGRKNTEAFF | TRBJ1-1 | TRBV5-1 | - | 16 | many
TGTGCCAGCAGCGTAATAGCGGGGGGGCAGGGTGAGGAGCTGTTTTTT | CASSVIAGGQGEELFF | TRBJ2-2 | TRBV9 | TRBD2 | 16 | -
TGCGCCAGCAGCGCCTACAGGGGCACCCCTGAAGCTTTCTTT | CASSAYRGTPEAFF | TRBJ1-1 | TRBV4-3 | TRBD1 | 14 | -